Below, 30 T cell receptor beta chains from the same sample are listed, as sequenced in a study of T cell responses to AZD1222 COVID-19 vaccine. Profiling relied on immunoSEQ multiplex PCR, and the TCRdb table lists in-frame clones only, not all of them. Of some 83,000 clones detected, 70% to 90% appear once; the ten largest clones hold around 5%. The material sequenced was peripheral blood, taken on day 0 of AZD1222 vaccination. These receptor sequences come from an adult in good health.

This clone was observed once. The genes are TRBV5-1 and TRBJ1-5; tentative D call: TRBD1 (5 bases). CDR1 and CDR2 from the germline V gene are SGHRS and YFSETQ. V shed 2 bases and J shed 16 bases, with 13 bases lying between them. The CDR3 covers 11 residues. The chain's CDR3 is CASSFSGTSHF. CDR3 nucleotides: TGCGCCAGCAGCTTTTCCGGGACCTCACATTTT.

The chain is built from TRBV29-1 and TRBJ1-2; TRBD1 aligns across 7 bases. This CDR3 has 14 amino acids. Germline V gives CDR1 SQVTM, CDR2 ANQGSEA. After removal of 6 bases from V and 4 bases from J, the junction contained 11 bases not matched to a gene. CDR3 sequence: CSVAQGEASYGYTF. As DNA, the CDR3 is TGCAGCGTGGCTCAGGGGGAGGCCTCCTATGGCTACACCTTC.

The chain couples TRBV5-4 to TRBJ1-1; D is unclear. The CDR3 is 14 residues long. Looked up from germline, CDR1 is SGHNT and CDR2 is YYREEE (reference sequence). Trimming stripped 4 bases from V and 4 bases from J, with 14 bases between. The CDR3 nucleotides read TGTGCCAGCAGCCCGGACCTGCGGAGCACTGAAGCTTTCTTT. This translates into CASSPDLRSTEAFF.

The V and J genes are TRBV5-8 and TRBJ1-1; D is unclear. Per the germline V gene, CDR1 is SGHTS and CDR2 is YDEGEE. The V end lost 0 bases, the J end lost 1 base, and 10 bases lay between the germline ends. The CDR3 length is 15 residues. DNA of the CDR3: TGTGCCAGCAGCTTGGATGGACGGCCGAACACTGAAGCTTTCTTT. Translating it yields CASSLDGRPNTEAFF.

V gene TRBV25-1 combines with J gene TRBJ1-4; D is unresolved. Looked up from germline, CDR1 is MGHDK and CDR2 is SYGVNS. Trimming pared 7 bases from V and 3 bases from J, leaving 12 bases between. The CDR3 consists of 14 residues. The CDR3 loop reads CASTSPGSNEKLFF. CDR3 nucleotides: TGTGCCAGCACCTCCCCGGGGTCTAATGAAAAACTGTTTTTT.

V and J are TRBV7-9 and TRBJ1-3; a weak D match, TRBD1 (5 bases). There are 15 residues in the CDR3. V was cut by 6 bases and J by 2 bases, with 14 bases left in between. Per germline, CDR1 SEHNR and CDR2 FQNEAQ (reference sequence). The CDR3 DNA is TGTGCCAGCAGATCGCCCCAGGGACCTGGAAACACCATATATTTT. It yields the protein CASRSPQGPGNTIYF.

The V and J genes are TRBV18 and TRBJ2-7, with D perhaps matching TRBD1 or TRBD2 (5 bases each). Germline values: CDR1 KGHSH, CDR2 LQKENI. Trimming left V 4 bases short and J 0 bases short, with 13 bases between. This CDR3 has 15 amino acids. The CDR3 sequence is CASSREGIFSYEQYF. As DNA, the CDR3 is TGTGCCAGCTCACGAGAGGGGATCTTCTCCTACGAGCAGTACTTC. Supplemented by reference TRBV18 and TRBJ2-7, the full variable domain reads NAGVMQNPRHLVRRRGQEARLRCSPMKGHSHVYWYRQLPEEGLKFMVYLQKENIIDESGMPKERFSAEFPKEGPSILRIQQVVRGDSAAYFCASSREGIFSYEQYFGPGTRLTVT.

This chain uses TRBV9 with TRBJ1-3; 7 nucleotides align to TRBD1. The trim removed 5 bases at V and 4 bases at J, leaving 15 bases unmatched. Germline-derived CDR1 and CDR2 are SGDLS and YYNGEE. The CDR3 has 17 residues. The CDR3 coding sequence is TGTGCCAGCAGGGAAGCGGTAGACAGGGTAGAAGGAAACACCATATATTTT. Translated: CASREAVDRVEGNTIYF.

The CDR3, as DNA: TGCAGTGCTAGGATGGACAGTGAAGCTTTCTTT. It specifies CSARMDSEAFF. This rearrangement joins TRBV20-1 to TRBJ1-1; TRBD1 is a possible D gene (6 bases). Germline V gene lookup returns CDR1 DFQATT and CDR2 SNEGSKA (reference sequence). The CDR3 runs to 11 residues. The germline V and J ends were trimmed by 3 bases and 7 bases, with 9 bases remaining between them.

V gene TRBV6-2 or TRBV6-3 combines with J gene TRBJ1-5, with 9 bases lining up with TRBD1. Germline lookup yields CDR1 MNHEY and CDR2 SVGEGT. V shed 5 bases, J shed 7 bases, and the junction held 12 bases outside the gene matches. The CDR3 totals 16 residues. The CDR3 DNA reads TGTGCCAGCAGTCCACTACCCGGACAGGGGACCCAGCCCCAGCATTTT. Translation gives CASSPLPGQGTQPQHF.

As DNA, the CDR3 is TGTGCCAGCAGTGGTAAAAGGGGTGACACTGAAGCTTTCTTT. Translation: CASSGKRGDTEAFF. The chain joins TRBV6-4 to TRBJ1-1, with D maybe TRBD1 (5 bases). The germline gives CDR1 MRHNA, CDR2 SNTAGT. The CDR3 is 14 amino acids. V was trimmed by 4 bases and J by 3 bases, leaving 12 bases between them.

This chain links TRBV4-3 with TRBJ2-1; tentative D call: TRBD2 (5 bases). The CDR3 runs 17 residues. Between the trimmed V and J ends, which lost 4 bases and 0 bases, there was a span of 16 bases. The germline gives CDR1 LGHNA, CDR2 YSLEER. CDR3 DNA sequence: TGCGCCAGCAGCCCAGGTAGTGTAGCGAGCTCCTACAATGAGCAGTTCTTC. Encoded protein: CASSPGSVASSYNEQFF.

The chain employs TRBV30 and TRBJ1-4; TRBD1 might be the D (6 bases). CDR3 length: 15 amino acids. The V gene's germline CDR1 is GTSNPN and CDR2 SVGIG (reference sequence). Trimming took 2 bases from V and 6 from J, leaving 16 bases between them. CDR3 amino acids: CAWSSQRGSYEKLFF. The CDR3, as DNA: TGTGCCTGGAGTAGTCAAAGGGGGTCTTATGAAAAACTGTTTTTT.

V is TRBV28 and J is TRBJ1-4; D not resolved. Trimming left V 7 bases short and J 4 bases short, with 13 bases between. Germline values: CDR1 MDHEN, CDR2 SYDVKM. This CDR3 has 14 residues. CDR3 sequence (DNA): TGTGCCAGCATAGGTTGGGGAGATAATGAAAAACTGTTTTTT. It codes for CASIGWGDNEKLFF.

The chain uses TRBV5-1 and TRBJ1-1, with 8 bases aligning to TRBD1. This CDR3 contains 16 residues. Germline V gives CDR1 SGHRS, CDR2 YFSETQ. The V and J ends lost 5 bases and 1 base, in that order; junction bases with no gene match: 10. The CDR3 DNA sequence: TGCGCCAGCAGTCCTCAGGGGGCGAGGAAGAACACTGAAGCTTTCTTT. This encodes CASSPQGARKNTEAFF.

This rearrangement joins TRBV15 to TRBJ1-2; the D is unclear. The V end lost 3 bases, the J end lost 5 bases, and 10 bases lay between the germline ends. Germline V gene sequence: CDR1 LNHNV, CDR2 YYDKDF (reference sequence). The CDR3 runs to 13 residues. CDR3 residues: CATSSSPGYGYTF. DNA for the CDR3: TGTGCCACCAGCAGCTCCCCGGGGTATGGCTACACCTTC.

The rearrangement uses TRBV27 and TRBJ2-5; D possibly corresponds to TRBD2 (5 bases). CDR1 and CDR2 (germline): MNHEY, SMNVEV (reference sequence). Trimming left V 3 bases short and J 5 bases short, with 19 bases between. The CDR3 contains 16 residues. The CDR3 spells CASSFLFLGGRETQYF. Written as DNA, the CDR3 is TGTGCCAGCAGTTTTTTGTTTTTAGGCGGGCGGGAGACCCAGTACTTC.

The chain recombines TRBV3-1 (or the pseudogene TRBV3-2) with TRBJ1-2, with D maybe TRBD1 (6 bases). V dropped 2 bases and J dropped 6 bases, with 16 bases sitting between them. CDR3 size: 15 residues. Germline V gene sequence: CDR1 LGHDT, CDR2 YNNKEL (reference sequence). The CDR3 bases are TGTGCCAGCAGCCAAAGTAGGGGGAGTCCCCATGGCTACACCTTC. Translated: CASSQSRGSPHGYTF.

The chain joins TRBV30 to TRBJ1-3; D possibly corresponds to TRBD1 (6 bases). V was pared by 3 bases and J by 7 bases, with 13 bases between. In germline, CDR1 is GTSNPN, CDR2 SVGIG (reference sequence). CDR3 length: 13 residues. The CDR3 region has the DNA TGTGCCTGGAGATCGGGGGCACGGAACACCATATATTTT. Its protein is CAWRSGARNTIYF.

In this sample, this clone turned up once. The gene calls are TRBV6-5 and TRBJ2-7; D possibly matches TRBD1 or TRBD2 (6 bases each). The CDR3 spans 15 residues. V was pared by 6 bases and J by 1 base, with 16 bases between. Per the germline V gene, CDR1 is MNHEY and CDR2 is SVGAGI. Written as DNA, the CDR3 is TGTGCCAGCAGCTCCGGGGGCCACCTATCCTACGAGCAGTACTTC. Protein: CASSSGGHLSYEQYF.

This clone was picked up one time. The genes are TRBV5-1 and TRBJ2-2; 11 nucleotides align to TRBD2. V was clipped by 2 bases and J by 3 bases; unmatched bases: 3. The CDR3 is 16 amino acids. CDR1 SGHRS and CDR2 YFSETQ come from the germline V gene. DNA of the CDR3: TGCGCCAGCAGCTTTAGCGGGGGGGCTGACACCGGGGAGCTGTTTTTT. Its translation: CASSFSGGADTGELFF.

V is TRBV7-9 and J is TRBJ2-3; 10 positions agree with TRBD2. CDR1 is SEHNR, CDR2 FQNEAQ, per germline (reference sequence). Trimming removed 4 bases from V and 1 base from J; junction bases left unmatched: 2. The CDR3 is 15 residues long. In DNA, the CDR3 is TGTGCCAGCAGCTCAACTAGCGGGGGCACAGATACGCAGTATTTT. This sequence encodes CASSSTSGGTDTQYF.

The chain has TRBV11-3 and TRBJ2-3; 7 bases line up with TRBD2. In germline, CDR1 is SGHNT, CDR2 YENEEA. This CDR3 is 15 amino acids long. J lost 2 bases, V lost 5 bases, and 7 bases had no gene match. The chain's CDR3 is CASSRRGVNTDTQYF. The DNA for the CDR3 is TGTGCCAGCAGCCGACGGGGGGTCAACACAGATACGCAGTATTTT.

This clone was detected only once. The chain employs TRBV9 and TRBJ1-4, with 12 bases lining up with TRBD1. Germline-derived CDR1 and CDR2 are SGDLS and YYNGEE. With 3 bases clipped from V and 7 bases from J, the junction kept 4 bases outside the gene matches. CDR3 length: 15 amino acids. CDR3 sequence reads: CASSEGTGGVEKLFF. The CDR3 DNA is TGTGCCAGCAGCGAGGGGACAGGGGGCGTTGAAAAACTGTTTTTT.

The chain couples TRBV6-6 to TRBJ1-2; D is undetermined. The V gene's germline CDR1 is MNHNY and CDR2 SVGAGI (reference sequence). The germline V and J ends were trimmed by 0 bases and 7 bases, with 9 bases remaining between them. The CDR3 contains 13 residues. CDR3 in amino acids: CASSYSEGVGYTF. DNA for the CDR3: TGTGCCAGCAGTTACTCGGAGGGTGTTGGCTACACCTTC.

V and J are TRBV4-2 and TRBJ2-6; 7 nucleotides agree with TRBD2. Per germline, CDR1 LGHNA and CDR2 YNFKEQ. J lost 4 bases, V lost 7 bases, and 28 bases had no gene match. The CDR3 is 22 residues long. For the CDR3, the DNA is TGTGCCAGCACCCCCACTCAAAATGGGGCGGGGAGGGCCGTGGGAGGGGCCAACGTCCTGACTTTC. This encodes CASTPTQNGAGRAVGGANVLTF.

This rearrangement joins TRBV15 to TRBJ1-5; D ambiguous. CDR3 length: 14 residues. CDR1 LNHNV and CDR2 YYDKDF come from the germline V gene (reference sequence). V lost 0 bases, J lost 3 bases, and 6 bases lay in between. The CDR3 coding sequence is TGTGCCACCAGCAGAGATCGGGACAATCAGCCCCAGCATTTT. This translates into CATSRDRDNQPQHF.

This clone has a single count. This chain links TRBV10-1 with TRBJ1-6, with a possible D match to TRBD1 (5 bases). Germline values: CDR1 WNHNN, CDR2 SYGVQD (reference sequence). CDR3 length: 13 amino acids. Trimming took 4 bases from V and 10 from J, leaving 11 bases between them. In DNA, the CDR3 is TGCGCCAGCAGTGGGGGGTTTGGCTCACCCCTCCACTTT. Amino acids: CASSGGFGSPLHF.

The chain employs TRBV7-2 and TRBJ1-1; D unclear. The CDR3 is made up of 15 amino acids. Germline loops: CDR1 SGHTA, CDR2 FQGNSA. V was shortened by 2 bases and J by 0 bases, with 10 bases between the two germline ends. The CDR3 DNA sequence: TGTGCCAGCAGCTTATTCGGGAGGGTGAACACTGAAGCTTTCTTT. It is translated as CASSLFGRVNTEAFF.

This sequence joins TRBV5-1 and TRBJ1-5; a weak D match, TRBD1 (5 bases). Germline CDR1 and CDR2: SGHRS and YFSETQ. The CDR3 has 14 residues. V dropped 2 bases and J dropped 3 bases, with 9 bases sitting between them. CDR3 nucleotide sequence: TGCGCCAGCAGCTTTACGGGGGACAATCAGCCCCAGCATTTT. Translating it yields CASSFTGDNQPQHF.